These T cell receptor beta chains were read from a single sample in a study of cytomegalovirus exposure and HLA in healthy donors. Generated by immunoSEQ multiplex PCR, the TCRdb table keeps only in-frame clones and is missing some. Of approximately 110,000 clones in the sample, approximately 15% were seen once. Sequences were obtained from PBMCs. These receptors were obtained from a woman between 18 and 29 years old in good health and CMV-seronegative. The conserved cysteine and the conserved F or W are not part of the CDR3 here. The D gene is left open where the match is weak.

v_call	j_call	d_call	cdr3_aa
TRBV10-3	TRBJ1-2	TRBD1	AITPQGVNYGYT
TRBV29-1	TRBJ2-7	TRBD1	SGLLTGDGEQY
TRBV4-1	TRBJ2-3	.	ASSQDGGLSTDTQY
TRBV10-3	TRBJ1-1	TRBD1	AISAGQGGVRTEAF
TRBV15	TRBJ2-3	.	ATSSGRVDTQY
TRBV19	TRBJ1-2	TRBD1	ASSTRTGNNYGYT
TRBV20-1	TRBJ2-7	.	SAPGVYEQY
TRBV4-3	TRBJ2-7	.	ASSPRTVDPKS
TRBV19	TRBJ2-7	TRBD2	ASSPRLAKDFSEQY
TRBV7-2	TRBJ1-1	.	ATALMNTEAF
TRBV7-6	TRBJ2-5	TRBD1	ASSSGTGIKTQY
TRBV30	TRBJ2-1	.	ARSGRRSYNEQF
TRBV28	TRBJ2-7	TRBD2	ASKAGGGGSYEQY
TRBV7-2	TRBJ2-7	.	ASSPRAGSYEQY
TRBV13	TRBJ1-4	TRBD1	ASSPRGPNEKLF
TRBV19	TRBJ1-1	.	ASSNPGGTEAF
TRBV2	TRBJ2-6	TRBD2	ASSEGSGSAVGANVLT
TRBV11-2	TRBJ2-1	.	ASGREKAYNEQF
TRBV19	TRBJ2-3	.	ASSIIREKTDTQY
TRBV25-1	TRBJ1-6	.	ASSEYPRNSPLH
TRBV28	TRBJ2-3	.	ASSFGQDPLEQY
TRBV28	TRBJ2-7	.	ASSFPGSYYEQY
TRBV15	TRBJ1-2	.	ATSKTEEGYGYT
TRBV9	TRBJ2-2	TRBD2	ASSVERGAANTGELF
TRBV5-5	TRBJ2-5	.	ASSLPGDQETQY
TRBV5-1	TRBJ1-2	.	ASSFRDSSYGYT
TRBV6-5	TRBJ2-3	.	ASSYLTRQDTQY
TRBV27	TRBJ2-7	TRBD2	ASSSPTSGSYEQY
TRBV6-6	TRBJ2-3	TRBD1	ASSYIPRGQADTQY
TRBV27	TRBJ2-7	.	ASSLSYWGAYEQY
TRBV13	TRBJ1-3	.	ASSLGPRGNTIY
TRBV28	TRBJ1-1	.	ASSPREFPEAF
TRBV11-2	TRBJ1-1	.	ASSRLNTEAF
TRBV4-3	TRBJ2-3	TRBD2	ASSQDSASGVGTQY
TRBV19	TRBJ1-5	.	ASSILARQPQH
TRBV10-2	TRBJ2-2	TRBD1	ASSRTGLGELF
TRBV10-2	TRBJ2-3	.	ASSGSGLLTDTQY
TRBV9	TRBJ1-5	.	ASSPGGAQPQH
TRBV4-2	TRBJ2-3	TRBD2	ASSQAGGAGGPDPQY
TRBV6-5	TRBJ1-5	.	ASSYSSGGSNQPQH
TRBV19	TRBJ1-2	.	ASSIFGNPNYGYT
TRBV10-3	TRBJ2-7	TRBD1	AIRAQGAGEQY
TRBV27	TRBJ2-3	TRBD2	ASRMTSGGSSGLTDTQY
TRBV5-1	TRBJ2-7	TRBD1	ASSPYGQGYEQY
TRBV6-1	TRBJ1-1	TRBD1	ASTRGLNTEAF
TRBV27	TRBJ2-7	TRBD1	ASSTGGRNEQY
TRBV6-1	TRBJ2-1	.	ASAVVRGGGEQF
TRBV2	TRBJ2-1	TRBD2	ASSERLADEQF
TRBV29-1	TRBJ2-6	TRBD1	SVVADRGPGANVLT
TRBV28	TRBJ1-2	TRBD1	ASSFVGQGASYGYT
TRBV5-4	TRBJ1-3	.	ASSLAGIGNTIY
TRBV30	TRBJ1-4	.	ASKSQAWGGKLF
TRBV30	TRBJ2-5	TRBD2	AWTSGRGEETQY
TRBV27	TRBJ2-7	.	ASSLRQSYEQY
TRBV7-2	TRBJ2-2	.	ASSLRQVSTGELF
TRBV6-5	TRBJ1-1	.	ASPRTGPRTEAF
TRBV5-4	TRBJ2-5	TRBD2	ASSGGARGLGHQETQY
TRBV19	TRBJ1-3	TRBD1	ASSMTGGASGNTIY